This T cell receptor beta chain comes out of a study of cytomegalovirus exposure and HLA in healthy donors. In the study overall: The same platform was used for the 110 or so validation repertoires and the roughly 670 first-cohort repertoires, a later analysis reported.

Study results and caveats: According to reports, the classifier identified cytomegalovirus status with high specificity and sensitivity. In vitro experiments confirmed that three CMV-associated chains were specific for CMV antigens.

Notes on this clone: What it binds is not known.

The CDR3 loop spans 16 amino acids. V shed 5 bases and J shed 2 bases, with 19 bases lying between them. Germline V lookup: CDR1 SEHNR, CDR2 FQNEAQ (reference sequence). The method was immunoSEQ multiplex PCR; TCRdb's version includes in-frame clones alone and lacks a portion of them. The sample yields 250,000 to 400,000 clones, approximately 91% seen once. The specimen sequenced was PBMCs. The chain joins TRBV7-9 to TRBJ2-7, with D perhaps TRBD1 (6 bases). The receptor's source is a man younger than 45 in good health and CMV-seronegative. DNA of the CDR3: TGTGCCAGCAGCCCCCCCACAGGGACCCTAACCTACGAGCAGTACTTC. Protein: CASSPPTGTLTYEQYF.